These 4 T cell receptor beta chains share one sample of origin, sequenced in a study of lymphopenia after photon versus proton radiotherapy. Repertoires were generated with immunoSEQ multiplex PCR, while TCRdb's copy carries only in-frame clones and drops some. This table holds around 18,000 clones, 88% found once. Source: peripheral blood, taken from a patient treated with proton-based radiotherapy. The origin of the receptors is a man in his 70s with pancreatic cancer.

The rearrangement uses TRBV19 and TRBJ1-3; D not resolved. In germline, CDR1 is LNHDA, CDR2 SQIVND (reference sequence). The ends were cut back, 4 bases at V and 4 bases at J, with 11 bases in the middle. This CDR3 spans 14 amino acids. The DNA for the CDR3 is TGTGCCAGTAGTACCTCCAGCAGGGGAAACACCATATATTTT. This encodes CASSTSSRGNTIYF.

The chain recombines TRBV6-1 with TRBJ1-2, with 9 bases identical to TRBD1. Per the germline V gene, CDR1 is MNHNS and CDR2 is SASEGT. Losses at the gene ends were 6 bases for V and 2 bases for J; bases not matched to a gene: 4. CDR3 length: 14 amino acids. CDR3 coding DNA: TGTGCCAGCAGCAGGGACAGGGCCAACTATGGCTACACCTTC. Protein sequence: CASSRDRANYGYTF.

The J gene is TRBJ1-4, the V gene TRBV30; D gene unclear. V lost 3 bases and J 4 bases, leaving 12 bases between the germline ends. Germline V gene data show CDR1 as GTSNPN and CDR2 as SVGIG (reference sequence). CDR3 size: 14 residues. The CDR3 region has the DNA TGTGCCTGGAGCAAAGAGGAGATTAATGAAAAACTGTTTTTT. This sequence encodes CAWSKEEINEKLFF.

The chain uses TRBV18 and TRBJ1-2, with unresolved D. Per germline, CDR1 KGHSH and CDR2 LQKENI. The CDR3 covers 19 residues. V was shortened by 4 bases and J by 1 base, with 25 bases between the two germline ends. The CDR3 DNA is TGTGCCAGCTCACTTTCCGCCCTGAGCACCCTTAGTTTTAACTATGGCTACACCTTC. It codes for CASSLSALSTLSFNYGYTF.